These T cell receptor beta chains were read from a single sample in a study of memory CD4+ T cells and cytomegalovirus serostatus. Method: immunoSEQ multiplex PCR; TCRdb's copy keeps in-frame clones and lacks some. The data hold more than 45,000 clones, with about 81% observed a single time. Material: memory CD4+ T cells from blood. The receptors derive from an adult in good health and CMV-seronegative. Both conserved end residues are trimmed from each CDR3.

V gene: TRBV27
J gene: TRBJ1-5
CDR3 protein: ASSLGQGNQPQH

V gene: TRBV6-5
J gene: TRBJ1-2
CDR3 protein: ASRQTGLKGYGYT

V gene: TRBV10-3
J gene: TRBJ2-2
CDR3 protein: AISEPQTGSTGELF

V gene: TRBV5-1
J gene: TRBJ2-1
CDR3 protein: ASSPALSPNNEQF

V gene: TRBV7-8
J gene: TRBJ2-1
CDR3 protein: ASTLRDRAMNEQF

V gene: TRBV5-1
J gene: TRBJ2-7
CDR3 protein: ASSLEPAVNEQY

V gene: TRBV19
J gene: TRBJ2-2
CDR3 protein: ASKDRTNTGELF

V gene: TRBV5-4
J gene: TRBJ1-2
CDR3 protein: ASSLEGSSNYGYT

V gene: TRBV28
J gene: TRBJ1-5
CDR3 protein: ASTPGQGHQPQH

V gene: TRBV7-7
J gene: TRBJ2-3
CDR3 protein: ASSSGLATTDTQY

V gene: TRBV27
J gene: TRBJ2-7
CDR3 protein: ASSPYRYSYEQY

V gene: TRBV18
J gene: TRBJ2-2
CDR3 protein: ASSPGAAGELF

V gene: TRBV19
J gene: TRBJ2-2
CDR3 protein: ASSIGFSTGELF

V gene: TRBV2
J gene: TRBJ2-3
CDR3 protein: ASSKGGQGRPDTQY

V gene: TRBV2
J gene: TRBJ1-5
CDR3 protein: ASRLMDNQPQH

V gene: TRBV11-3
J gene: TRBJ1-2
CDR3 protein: ASSLSSGQGAPHYGYT

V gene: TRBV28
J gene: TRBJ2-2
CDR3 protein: ASSDSNTGELF

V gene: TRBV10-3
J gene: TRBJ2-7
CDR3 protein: AISEVTSSSYEQY

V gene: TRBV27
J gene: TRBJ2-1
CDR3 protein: ASSFRDPAYNEQF

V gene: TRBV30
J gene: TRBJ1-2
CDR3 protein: AWSSNGRRTNGYT

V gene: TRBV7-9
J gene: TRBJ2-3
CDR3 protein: ASSRIEEDTQY

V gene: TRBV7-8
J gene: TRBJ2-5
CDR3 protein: ASSLLRAARMETQY

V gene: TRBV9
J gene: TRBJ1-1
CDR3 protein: ASSGRDRGNMNTEAF

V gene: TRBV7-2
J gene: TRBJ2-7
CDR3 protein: ASSILQGAGSEQY

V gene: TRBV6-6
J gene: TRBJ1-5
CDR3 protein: ASSLQQGFSNQPQH

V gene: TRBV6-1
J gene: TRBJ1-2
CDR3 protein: ASRATGNYGYT

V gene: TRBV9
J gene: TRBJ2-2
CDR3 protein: ASSVDFANTGELF

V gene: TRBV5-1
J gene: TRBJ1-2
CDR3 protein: ASSLGTGGNYGYT

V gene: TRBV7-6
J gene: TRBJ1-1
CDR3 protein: ASSLPRGSTEAF

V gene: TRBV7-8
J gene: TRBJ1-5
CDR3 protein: ASSLTGTGMSQPQH

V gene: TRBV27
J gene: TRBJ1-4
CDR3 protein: ASSTRVTTNEKLF

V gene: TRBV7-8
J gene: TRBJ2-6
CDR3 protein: ASSPYTSGANVLT

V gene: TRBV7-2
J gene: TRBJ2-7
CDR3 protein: ASTRGRSYEQY

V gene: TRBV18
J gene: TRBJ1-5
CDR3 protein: ASSREPQGAVQPQH

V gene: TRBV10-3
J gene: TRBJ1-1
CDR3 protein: ATGFLATEAF

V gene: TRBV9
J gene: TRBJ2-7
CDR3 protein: ASSVDSSYEQY

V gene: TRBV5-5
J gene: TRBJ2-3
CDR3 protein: ASSGELAGIDTQY

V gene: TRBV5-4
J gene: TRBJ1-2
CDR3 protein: ASGRFRGYT

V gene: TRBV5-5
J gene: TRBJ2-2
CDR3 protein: ASSLAGLRQNTGELF

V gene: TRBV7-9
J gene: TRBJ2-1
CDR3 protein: ASSLYSGAGQF

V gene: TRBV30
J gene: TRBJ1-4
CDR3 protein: ASGSLGTANEKLF

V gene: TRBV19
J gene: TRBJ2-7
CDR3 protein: ASSRDGKGAYEQY

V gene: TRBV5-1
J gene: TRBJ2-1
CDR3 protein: ASTETSAYEQF

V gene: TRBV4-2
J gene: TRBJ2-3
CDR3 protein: ASSQGGVRGLTDTQY

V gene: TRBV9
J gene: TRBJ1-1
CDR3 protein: ASSMRQGAAEAF

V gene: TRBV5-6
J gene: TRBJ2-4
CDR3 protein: ASSLGAAKNIQY

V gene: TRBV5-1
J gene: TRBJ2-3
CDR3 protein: ASSFRGGAGDTQY

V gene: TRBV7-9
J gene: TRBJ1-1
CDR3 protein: ASSSGRTEAF

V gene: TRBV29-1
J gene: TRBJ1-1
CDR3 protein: STLRVGTEAF

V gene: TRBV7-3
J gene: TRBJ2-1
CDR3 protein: ASSLLAGSSYNEQF

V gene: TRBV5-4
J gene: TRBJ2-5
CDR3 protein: ASKPRDWGTQY

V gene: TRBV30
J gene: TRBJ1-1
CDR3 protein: ALQGLNTEAF

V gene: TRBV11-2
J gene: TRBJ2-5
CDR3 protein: ASSLRGSRGFVQETQY

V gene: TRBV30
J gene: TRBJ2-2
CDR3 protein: AWSVGGNTGELF

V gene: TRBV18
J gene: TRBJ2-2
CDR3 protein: ASSPQGRQAGPGELF

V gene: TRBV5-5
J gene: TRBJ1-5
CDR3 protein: ASSLGVRQGGNQPQH